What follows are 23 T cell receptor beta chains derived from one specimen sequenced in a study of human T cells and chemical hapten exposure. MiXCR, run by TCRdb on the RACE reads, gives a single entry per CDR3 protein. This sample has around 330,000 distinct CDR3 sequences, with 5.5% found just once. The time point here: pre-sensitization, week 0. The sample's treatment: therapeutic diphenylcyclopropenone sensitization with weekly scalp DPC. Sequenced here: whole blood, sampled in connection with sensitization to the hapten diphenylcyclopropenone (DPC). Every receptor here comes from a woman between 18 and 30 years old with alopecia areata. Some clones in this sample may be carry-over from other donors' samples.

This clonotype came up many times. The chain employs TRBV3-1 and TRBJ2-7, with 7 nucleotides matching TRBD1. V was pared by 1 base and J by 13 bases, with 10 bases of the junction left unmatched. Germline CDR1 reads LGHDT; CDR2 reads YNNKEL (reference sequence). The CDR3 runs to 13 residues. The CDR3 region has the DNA TGTGCCAGCAGCCAAGTGGGACCAAAGGGGGCCTACTTC. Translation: CASSQVGPKGAYF.

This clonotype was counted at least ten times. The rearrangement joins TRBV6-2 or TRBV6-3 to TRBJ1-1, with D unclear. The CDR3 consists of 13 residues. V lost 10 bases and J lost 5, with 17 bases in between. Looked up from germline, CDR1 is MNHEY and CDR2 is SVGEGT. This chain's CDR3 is CATESEGKTEAFF. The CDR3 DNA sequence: TGTGCCACGGAATCGGAAGGGAAGACTGAAGCTTTCTTT.

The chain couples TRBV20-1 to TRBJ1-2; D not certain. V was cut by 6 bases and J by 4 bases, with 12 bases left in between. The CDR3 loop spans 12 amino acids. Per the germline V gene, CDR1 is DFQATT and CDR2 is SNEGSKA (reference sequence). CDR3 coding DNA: TGCAGTGCCAGGTTCGAGAGCTATGGCTACACCTTC. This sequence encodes CSARFESYGYTF.

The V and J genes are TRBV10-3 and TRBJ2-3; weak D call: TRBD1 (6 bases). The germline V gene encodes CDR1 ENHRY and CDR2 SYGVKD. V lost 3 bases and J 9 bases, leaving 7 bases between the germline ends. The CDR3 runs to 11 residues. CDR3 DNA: TGTGCCATCAGTGAAGGGGGAACGCAGTATTTT. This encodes CAISEGGTQYF.

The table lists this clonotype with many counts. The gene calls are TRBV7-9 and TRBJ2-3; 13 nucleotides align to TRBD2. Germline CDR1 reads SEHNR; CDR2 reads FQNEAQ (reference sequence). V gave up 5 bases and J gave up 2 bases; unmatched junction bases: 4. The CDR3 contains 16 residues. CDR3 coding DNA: TGTGCCAGCAGCCCTGGACTAGCGGGAGACACAGATACGCAGTATTTT. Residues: CASSPGLAGDTDTQYF.

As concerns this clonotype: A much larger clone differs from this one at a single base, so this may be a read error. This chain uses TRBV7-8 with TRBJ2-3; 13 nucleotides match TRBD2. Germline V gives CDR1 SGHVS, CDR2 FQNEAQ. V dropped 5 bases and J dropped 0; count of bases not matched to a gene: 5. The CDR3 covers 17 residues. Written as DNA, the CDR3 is TGTGCCAGCAGCCCTTGGACTAGCGGGGGTAGCACAGATACGCAGTATTTT. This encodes CASSPWTSGGSTDTQYF.

In DNA, the CDR3 is TGTGCCTCCGAATCGGGGACAGGACCGGCTGGAAACACCATATATTTT. It translates to CASESGTGPAGNTIYF. This chain uses TRBV6-5 with TRBJ1-3; 8 bases are a match to TRBD1. Germline trimming cut 11 bases from V and 2 bases from J; bases unmatched to any gene: 14. The CDR3 is 16 amino acids. Germline CDR1 is MNHEY and CDR2 is SVGAGI.

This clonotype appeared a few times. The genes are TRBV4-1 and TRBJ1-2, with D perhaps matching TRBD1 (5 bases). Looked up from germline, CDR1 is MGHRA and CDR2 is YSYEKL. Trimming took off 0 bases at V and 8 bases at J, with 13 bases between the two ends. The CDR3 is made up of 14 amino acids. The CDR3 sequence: CASSQDGGLGGYTF. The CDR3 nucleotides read TGCGCCAGCAGCCAAGATGGGGGTCTAGGCGGCTACACCTTC.

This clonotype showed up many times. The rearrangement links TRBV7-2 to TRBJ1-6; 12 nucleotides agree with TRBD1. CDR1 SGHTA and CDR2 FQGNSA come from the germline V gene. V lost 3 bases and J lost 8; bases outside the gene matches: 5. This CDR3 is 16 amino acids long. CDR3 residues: CASSFSGTGGYSPLHF. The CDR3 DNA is TGTGCCAGCAGCTTTTCCGGGACAGGGGGCTATTCACCCCTCCACTTT.

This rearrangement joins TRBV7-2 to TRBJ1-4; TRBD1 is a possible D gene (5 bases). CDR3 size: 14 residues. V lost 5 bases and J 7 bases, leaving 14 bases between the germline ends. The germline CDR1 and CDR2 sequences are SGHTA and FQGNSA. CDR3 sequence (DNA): TGTGCCAGCAGCGCCGAGCAGGGAGGTGAAAAACTGTTTTTT. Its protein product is CASSAEQGGEKLFF.

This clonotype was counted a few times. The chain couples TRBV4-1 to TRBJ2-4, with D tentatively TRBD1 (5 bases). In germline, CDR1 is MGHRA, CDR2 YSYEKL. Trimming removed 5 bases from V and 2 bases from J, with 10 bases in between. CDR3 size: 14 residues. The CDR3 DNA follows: TGCGCCAGCAGCGGCAGGGCAACCAAAAACATTCAGTACTTC. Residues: CASSGRATKNIQYF.

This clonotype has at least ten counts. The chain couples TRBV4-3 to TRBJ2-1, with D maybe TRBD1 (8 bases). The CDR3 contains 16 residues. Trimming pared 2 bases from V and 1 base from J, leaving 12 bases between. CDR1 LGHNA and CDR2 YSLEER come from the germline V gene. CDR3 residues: CASSQSQGGSYNEQFF. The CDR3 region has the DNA TGCGCCAGCAGCCAATCACAGGGGGGGTCCTACAATGAGCAGTTCTTC.

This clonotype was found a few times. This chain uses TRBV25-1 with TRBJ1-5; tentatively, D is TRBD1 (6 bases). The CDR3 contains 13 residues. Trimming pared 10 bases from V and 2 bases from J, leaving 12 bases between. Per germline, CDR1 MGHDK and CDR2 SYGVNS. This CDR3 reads CATQGLGNQPQHF. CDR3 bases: TGTGCCACCCAGGGGCTGGGCAATCAGCCCCAGCATTTT.

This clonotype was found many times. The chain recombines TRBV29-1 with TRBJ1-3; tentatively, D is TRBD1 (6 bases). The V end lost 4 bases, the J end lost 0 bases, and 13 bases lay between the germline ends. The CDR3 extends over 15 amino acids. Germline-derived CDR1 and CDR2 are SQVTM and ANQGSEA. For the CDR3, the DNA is TGCAGCGTTGGACAGGTTAGAAACTCTGGAAACACCATATATTTT. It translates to CSVGQVRNSGNTIYF.

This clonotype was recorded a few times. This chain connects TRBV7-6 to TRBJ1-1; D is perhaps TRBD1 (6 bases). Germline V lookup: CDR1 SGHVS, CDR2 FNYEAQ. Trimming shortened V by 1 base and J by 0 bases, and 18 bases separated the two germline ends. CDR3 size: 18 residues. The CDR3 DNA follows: TGTGCCAGCAGCTTAGATTCGGGGGCTTCGACTGTGAACACTGAAGCTTTCTTT. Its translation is CASSLDSGASTVNTEAFF.

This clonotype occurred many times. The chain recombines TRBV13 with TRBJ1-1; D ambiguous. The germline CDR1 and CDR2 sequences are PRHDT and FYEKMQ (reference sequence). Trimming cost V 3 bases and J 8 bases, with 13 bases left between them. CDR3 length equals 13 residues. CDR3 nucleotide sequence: TGTGCCAGCAGCTTTACCGGGTCAATGGAAGCTTTCTTT. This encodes CASSFTGSMEAFF.

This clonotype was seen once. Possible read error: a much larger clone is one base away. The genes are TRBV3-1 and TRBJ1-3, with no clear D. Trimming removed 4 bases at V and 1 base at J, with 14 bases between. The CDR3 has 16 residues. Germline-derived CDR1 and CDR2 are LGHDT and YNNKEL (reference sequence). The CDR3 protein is CASSPAHGESGNTIYF. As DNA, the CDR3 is TGTGCCAGCAGCCCAGCACACGGGGAATCTGGAAACACCATATATTTT. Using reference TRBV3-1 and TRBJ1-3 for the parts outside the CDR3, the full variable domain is DTAVSQTPKYLVTQMGNDKSIKCEQNLGHDTMYWYKQDSKKFLKIMFSYNNKELIINETVPNRFSPKSPDKAHLNLHINSLELGDSAVYFCASSPAHGESGNTIYFGEGSWLTVV.

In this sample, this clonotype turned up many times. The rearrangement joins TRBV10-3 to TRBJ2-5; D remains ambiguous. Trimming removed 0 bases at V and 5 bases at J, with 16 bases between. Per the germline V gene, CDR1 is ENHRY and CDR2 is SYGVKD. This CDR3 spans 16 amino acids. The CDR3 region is CAISESTLTEEETQYF. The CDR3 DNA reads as TGTGCCATCAGTGAGTCGACTCTTACAGAGGAGGAGACCCAGTACTTC.

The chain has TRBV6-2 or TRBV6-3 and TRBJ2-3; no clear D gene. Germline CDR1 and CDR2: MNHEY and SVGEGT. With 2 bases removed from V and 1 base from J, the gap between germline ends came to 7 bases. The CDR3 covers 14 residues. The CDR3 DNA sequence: TGTGCCAGCAGTTACCGCCAGGGCACAGATACGCAGTATTTT. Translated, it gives CASSYRQGTDTQYF.

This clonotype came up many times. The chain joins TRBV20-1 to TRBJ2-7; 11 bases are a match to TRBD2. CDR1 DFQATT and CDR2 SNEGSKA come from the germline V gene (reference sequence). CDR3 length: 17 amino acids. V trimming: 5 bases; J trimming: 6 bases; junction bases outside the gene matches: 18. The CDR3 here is CSALSPSSGGPGGEQYF. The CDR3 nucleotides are TGCAGTGCTCTTAGCCCTTCTAGCGGGGGGCCTGGGGGCGAGCAGTACTTC.

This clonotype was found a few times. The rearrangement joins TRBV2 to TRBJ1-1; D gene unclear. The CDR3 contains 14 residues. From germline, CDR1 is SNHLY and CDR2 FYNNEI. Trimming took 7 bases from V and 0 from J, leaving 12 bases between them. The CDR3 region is CASIRRLMNTEAFF. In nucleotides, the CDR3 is TGTGCCAGCATACGGCGGCTCATGAACACTGAAGCTTTCTTT.

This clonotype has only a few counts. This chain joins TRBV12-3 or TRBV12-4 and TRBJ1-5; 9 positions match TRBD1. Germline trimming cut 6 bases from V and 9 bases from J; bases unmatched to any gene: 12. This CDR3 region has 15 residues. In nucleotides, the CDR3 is TGTGCCAGCAGGTCCGGGGGACAGGGTGGTCGGCCCCAGCATTTT. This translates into CASRSGGQGGRPQHF.

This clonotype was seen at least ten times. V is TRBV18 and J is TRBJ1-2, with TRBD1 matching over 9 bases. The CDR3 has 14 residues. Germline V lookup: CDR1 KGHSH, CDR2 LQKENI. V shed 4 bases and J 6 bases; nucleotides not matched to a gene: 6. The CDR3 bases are TGTGCCAGCTCACTAGGACAGGGGAGGAATGGCTACACCTTC. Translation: CASSLGQGRNGYTF.